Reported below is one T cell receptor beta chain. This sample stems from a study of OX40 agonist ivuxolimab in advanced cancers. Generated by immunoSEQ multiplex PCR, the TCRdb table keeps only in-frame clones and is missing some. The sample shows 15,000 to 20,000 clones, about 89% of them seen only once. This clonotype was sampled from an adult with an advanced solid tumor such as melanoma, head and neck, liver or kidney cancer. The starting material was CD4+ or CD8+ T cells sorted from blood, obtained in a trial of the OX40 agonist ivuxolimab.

The CDR3: CASSQGFHEKLFF. In DNA, the CDR3 is TGCGCCAGCAGCCAAGGTTTTCATGAAAAACTGTTTTTT. The V and J genes are TRBV4-3 and TRBJ1-4; no reliable D call. There are 13 residues in the CDR3. Per germline, CDR1 LGHNA and CDR2 YSLEER. V lost 1 base, J lost 6 bases, and 6 bases lay in between.